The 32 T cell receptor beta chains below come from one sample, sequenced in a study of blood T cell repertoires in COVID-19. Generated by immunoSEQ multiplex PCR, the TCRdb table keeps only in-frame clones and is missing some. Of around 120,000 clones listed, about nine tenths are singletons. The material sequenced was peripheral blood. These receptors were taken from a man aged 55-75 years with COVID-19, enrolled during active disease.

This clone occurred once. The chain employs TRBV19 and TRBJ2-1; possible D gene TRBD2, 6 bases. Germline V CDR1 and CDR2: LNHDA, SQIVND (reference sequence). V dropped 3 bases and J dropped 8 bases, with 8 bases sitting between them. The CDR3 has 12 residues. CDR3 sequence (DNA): TGTGCCAGTAGTATGGAGGGTTATGAGCAGTTCTTC. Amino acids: CASSMEGYEQFF.

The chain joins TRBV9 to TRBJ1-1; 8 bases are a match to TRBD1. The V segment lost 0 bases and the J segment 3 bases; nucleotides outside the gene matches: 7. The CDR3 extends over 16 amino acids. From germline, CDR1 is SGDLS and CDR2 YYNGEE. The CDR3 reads CASSVGGRGHYTEAFF. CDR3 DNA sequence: TGTGCCAGCAGCGTAGGGGGCAGGGGGCATTACACTGAAGCTTTCTTT.

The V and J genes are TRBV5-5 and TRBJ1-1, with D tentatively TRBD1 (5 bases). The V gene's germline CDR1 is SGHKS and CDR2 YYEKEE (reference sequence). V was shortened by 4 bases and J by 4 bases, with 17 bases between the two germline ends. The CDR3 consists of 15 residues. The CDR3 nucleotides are TGTGCCAGCAGCCTGGCGCTCTCAGGGATCACTGAAGCTTTCTTT. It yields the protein CASSLALSGITEAFF.

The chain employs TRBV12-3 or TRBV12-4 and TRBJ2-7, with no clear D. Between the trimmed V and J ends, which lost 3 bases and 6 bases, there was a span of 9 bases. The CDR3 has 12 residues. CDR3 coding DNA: TGTGCCAGCAGTTTCACGGGTCGCGAGCAGTACTTC. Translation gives CASSFTGREQYF.

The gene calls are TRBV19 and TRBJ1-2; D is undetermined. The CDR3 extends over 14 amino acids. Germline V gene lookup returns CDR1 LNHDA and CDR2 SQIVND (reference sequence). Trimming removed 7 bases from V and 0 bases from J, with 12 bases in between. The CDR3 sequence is CASKPGRANYGYTF. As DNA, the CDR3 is TGTGCCAGTAAGCCCGGCCGGGCTAACTATGGCTACACCTTC.

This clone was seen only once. CDR3 sequence: CASTKQGRETQYF. The DNA for the CDR3 is TGTGCCAGCACTAAACAGGGGCGGGAGACCCAGTACTTC. The chain combines TRBV2 with TRBJ2-5; 7 nucleotides align to TRBD1. There are 13 residues in the CDR3. The germline V gene encodes CDR1 SNHLY and CDR2 FYNNEI. Trimming removed 7 bases from V and 5 bases from J; junction bases left unmatched: 7. The full variable domain, its missing parts supplied by reference TRBV2 and TRBJ2-5, is EPEVTQTPSHQVTQMGQEVILRCVPISNHLYFYWYRQILGQKVEFLVSFYNNEISEKSEIFDDQFSVERPDGSNFTLKIRSTKLEDSAMYFCASTKQGRETQYFGPGTRLLVL.

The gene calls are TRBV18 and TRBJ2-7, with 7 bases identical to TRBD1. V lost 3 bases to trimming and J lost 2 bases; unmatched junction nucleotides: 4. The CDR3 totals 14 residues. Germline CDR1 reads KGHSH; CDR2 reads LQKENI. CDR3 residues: CASSPRQGPYEQYF. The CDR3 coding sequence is TGTGCCAGCTCACCTAGACAGGGCCCCTACGAGCAGTACTTC.

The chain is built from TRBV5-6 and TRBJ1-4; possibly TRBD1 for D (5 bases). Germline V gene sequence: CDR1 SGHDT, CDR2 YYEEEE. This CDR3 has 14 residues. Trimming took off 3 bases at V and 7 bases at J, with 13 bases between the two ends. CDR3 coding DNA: TGTGCCAGCAGCTCGGGGGACGATGGTGAAAAACTGTTTTTT. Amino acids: CASSSGDDGEKLFF. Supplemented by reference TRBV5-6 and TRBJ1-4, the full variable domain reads DAGVTQSPTHLIKTRGQQVTLRCSPKSGHDTVSWYQQALGQGPQFIFQYYEEEERQRGNFPDRFSGHQFPNYSSELNVNALLLGDSALYLCASSSGDDGEKLFFGSGTQLSVL.

CDR3 DNA sequence: TGTGCCAGCACCAGAAGACAGGGCAAAGCTTTCTTT. Encoded protein: CASTRRQGKAFF. The rearrangement joins TRBV28 to TRBJ1-1; 7 positions match TRBD1. With 7 bases clipped from V and 9 bases from J, the junction kept 8 bases outside the gene matches. Germline assignment: CDR1 MDHEN and CDR2 SYDVKM. This CDR3 comprises 12 residues.

The CDR3 DNA reads TGTGCCAGTCACAGTAGAAGCTCTGGAAACACCATATATTTT. It specifies CASHSRSSGNTIYF. This chain joins TRBV19 and TRBJ1-3; D gene uncertain. V was shortened by 8 bases and J by 0 bases, with 11 bases between the two germline ends. The CDR3 runs 14 residues. Germline V lookup: CDR1 LNHDA, CDR2 SQIVND (reference sequence).

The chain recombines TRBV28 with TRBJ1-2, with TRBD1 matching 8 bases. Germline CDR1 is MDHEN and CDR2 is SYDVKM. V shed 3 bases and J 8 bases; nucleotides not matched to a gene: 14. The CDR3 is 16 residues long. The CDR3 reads CASSFFLRRTGYGYTF. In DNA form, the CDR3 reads TGTGCCAGCAGTTTCTTCCTCCGGAGGACAGGGTACGGCTACACCTTC.

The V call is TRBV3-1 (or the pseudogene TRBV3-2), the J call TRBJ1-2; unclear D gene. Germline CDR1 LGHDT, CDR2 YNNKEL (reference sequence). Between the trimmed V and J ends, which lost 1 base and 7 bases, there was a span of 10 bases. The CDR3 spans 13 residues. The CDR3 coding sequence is TGTGCCAGCAGCCAAGGCAGCGGCGGTGGCTACACCTTC. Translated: CASSQGSGGGYTF.

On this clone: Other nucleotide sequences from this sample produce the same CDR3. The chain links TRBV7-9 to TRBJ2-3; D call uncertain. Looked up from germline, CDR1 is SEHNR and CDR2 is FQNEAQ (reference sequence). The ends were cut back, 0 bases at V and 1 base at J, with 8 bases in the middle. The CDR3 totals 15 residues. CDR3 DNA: TGTGCCAGCAGCTTAGCGCCCCCAGGCACAGATACGCAGTATTTT. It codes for CASSLAPPGTDTQYF.

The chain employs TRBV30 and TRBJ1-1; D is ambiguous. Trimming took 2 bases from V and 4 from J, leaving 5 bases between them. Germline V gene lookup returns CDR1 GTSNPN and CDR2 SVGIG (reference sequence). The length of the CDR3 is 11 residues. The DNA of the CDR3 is TGTGCCTGGAGTCTTTCCACTGAAGCTTTCTTT. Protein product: CAWSLSTEAFF.

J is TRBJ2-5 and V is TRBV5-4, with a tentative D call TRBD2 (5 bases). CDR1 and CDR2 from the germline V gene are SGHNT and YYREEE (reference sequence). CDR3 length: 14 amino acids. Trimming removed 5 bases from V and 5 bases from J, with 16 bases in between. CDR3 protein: CASRKGLRGETQYF. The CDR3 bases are TGTGCCAGCAGAAAGGGTCTCCGAGGGGAGACCCAGTACTTC.

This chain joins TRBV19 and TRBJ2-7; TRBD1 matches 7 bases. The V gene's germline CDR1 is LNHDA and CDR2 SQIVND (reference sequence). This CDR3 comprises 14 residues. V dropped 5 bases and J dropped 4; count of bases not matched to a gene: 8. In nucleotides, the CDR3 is TGTGCCAGTAGTGATACAGGGGTCGCGTACGAGCAGTACTTC. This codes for CASSDTGVAYEQYF. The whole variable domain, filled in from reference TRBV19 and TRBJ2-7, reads DGGITQSPKYLFRKEGQNVTLSCEQNLNHDAMYWYRQDPGQGLRLIYYSQIVNDFQKGDIAEGYSVSREKKESFPLTVTSAQKNPTAFYLCASSDTGVAYEQYFGPGTRLTVT.

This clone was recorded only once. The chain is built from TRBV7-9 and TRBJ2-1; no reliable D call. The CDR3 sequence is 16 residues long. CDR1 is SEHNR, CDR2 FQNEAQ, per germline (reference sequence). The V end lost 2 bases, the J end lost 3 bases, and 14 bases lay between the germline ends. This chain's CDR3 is CASSLSPGQVYNEQFF. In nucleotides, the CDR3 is TGTGCCAGCAGCTTATCCCCCGGTCAGGTCTACAATGAGCAGTTCTTC.

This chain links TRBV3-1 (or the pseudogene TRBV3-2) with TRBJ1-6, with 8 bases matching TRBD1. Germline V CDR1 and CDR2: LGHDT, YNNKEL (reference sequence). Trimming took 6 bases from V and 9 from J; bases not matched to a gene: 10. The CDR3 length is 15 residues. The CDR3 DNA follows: TGTGCCAGCAGTCAAAGGGACAGGCATGGTTCACCCCTCCACTTT. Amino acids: CASSQRDRHGSPLHF.

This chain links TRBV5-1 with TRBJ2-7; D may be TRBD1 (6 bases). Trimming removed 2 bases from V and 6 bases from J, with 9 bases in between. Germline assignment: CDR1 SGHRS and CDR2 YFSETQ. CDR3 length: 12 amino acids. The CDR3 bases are TGCGCCAGCAGCTTCCAGGGGAGCGAGCAGTACTTC. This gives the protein CASSFQGSEQYF. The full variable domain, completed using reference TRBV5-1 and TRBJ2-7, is KAGVTQTPRYLIKTRGQQVTLSCSPISGHRSVSWYQQTPGQGLQFLFEYFSETQRNKGNFPGRFSGRQFSNSRSEMNVSTLELGDSALYLCASSFQGSEQYFGPGTRLTVT.

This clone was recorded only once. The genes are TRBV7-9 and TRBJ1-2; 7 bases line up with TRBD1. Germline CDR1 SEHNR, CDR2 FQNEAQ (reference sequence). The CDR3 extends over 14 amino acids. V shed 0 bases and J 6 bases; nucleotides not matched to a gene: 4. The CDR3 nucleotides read TGTGCCAGCAGCTTAGCTGGGACAGTAGATGGCTACACCTTC. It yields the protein CASSLAGTVDGYTF.

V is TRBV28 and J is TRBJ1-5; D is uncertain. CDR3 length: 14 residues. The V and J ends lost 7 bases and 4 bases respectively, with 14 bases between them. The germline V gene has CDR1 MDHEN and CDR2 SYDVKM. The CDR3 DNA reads TGTGCCAGCATCCAATCTCGGTGGAATCAGCCCCAGCATTTT. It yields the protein CASIQSRWNQPQHF.

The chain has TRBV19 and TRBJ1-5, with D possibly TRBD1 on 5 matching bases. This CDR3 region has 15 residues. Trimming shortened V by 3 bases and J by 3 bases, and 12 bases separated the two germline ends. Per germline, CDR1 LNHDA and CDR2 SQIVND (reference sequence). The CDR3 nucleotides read TGTGCCAGTAGTATCCCGGGGGTATACAATCAGCCCCAGCATTTT. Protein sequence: CASSIPGVYNQPQHF.

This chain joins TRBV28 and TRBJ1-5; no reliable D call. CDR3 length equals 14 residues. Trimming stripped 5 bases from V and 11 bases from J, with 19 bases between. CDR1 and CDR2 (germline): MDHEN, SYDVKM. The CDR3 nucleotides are TGTGCCAGCAGTGCCTCCCTCCTGGAGTCGGCCCAGCATTTT. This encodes CASSASLLESAQHF.

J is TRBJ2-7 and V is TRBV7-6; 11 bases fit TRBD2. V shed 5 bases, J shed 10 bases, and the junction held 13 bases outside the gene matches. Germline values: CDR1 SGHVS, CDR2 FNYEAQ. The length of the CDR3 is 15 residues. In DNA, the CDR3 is TGTGCCAGCAGCAGCGGTAGCGGGAGGGCCCTAGCTCAGTACTTC. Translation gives CASSSGSGRALAQYF.

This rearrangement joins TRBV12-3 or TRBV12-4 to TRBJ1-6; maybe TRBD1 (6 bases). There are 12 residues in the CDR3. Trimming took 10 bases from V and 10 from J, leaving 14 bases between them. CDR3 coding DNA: TGTGCCACTTCAAAAGGGGGATCACCCCTCCACTTT. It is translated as CATSKGGSPLHF.

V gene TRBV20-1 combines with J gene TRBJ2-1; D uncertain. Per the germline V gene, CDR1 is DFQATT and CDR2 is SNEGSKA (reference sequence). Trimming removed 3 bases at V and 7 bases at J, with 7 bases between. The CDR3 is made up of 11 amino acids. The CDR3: CSASEVNEQFF. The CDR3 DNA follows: TGCAGTGCTAGCGAGGTGAATGAGCAGTTCTTC.

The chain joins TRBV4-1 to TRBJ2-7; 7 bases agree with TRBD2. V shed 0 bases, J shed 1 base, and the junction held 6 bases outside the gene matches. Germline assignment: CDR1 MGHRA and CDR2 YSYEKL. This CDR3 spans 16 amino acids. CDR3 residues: CASSQDRGSKSYEQYF. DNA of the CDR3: TGCGCCAGCAGCCAAGATCGCGGGAGTAAGTCCTACGAGCAGTACTTC.

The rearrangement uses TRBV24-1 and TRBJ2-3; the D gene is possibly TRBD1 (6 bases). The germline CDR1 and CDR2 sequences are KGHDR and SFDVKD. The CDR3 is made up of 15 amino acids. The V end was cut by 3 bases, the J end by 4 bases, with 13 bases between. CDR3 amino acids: CATSDRRGRADTQYF. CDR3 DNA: TGTGCCACCAGTGATCGCAGGGGACGGGCAGATACGCAGTATTTT.

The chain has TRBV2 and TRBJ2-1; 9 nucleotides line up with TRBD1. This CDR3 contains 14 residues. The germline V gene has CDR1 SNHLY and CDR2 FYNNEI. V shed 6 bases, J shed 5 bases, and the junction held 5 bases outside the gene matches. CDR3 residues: CASRWGQGNNEQFF. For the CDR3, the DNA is TGTGCCAGCAGATGGGGACAGGGAAACAATGAGCAGTTCTTC.

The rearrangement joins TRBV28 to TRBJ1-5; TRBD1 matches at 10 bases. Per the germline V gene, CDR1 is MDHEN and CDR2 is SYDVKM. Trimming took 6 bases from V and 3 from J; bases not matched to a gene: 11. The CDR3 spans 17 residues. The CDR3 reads CASSLNPGTGDNQPQHF. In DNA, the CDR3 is TGTGCCAGCAGCCTTAATCCCGGGACAGGGGACAATCAGCCCCAGCATTTT.

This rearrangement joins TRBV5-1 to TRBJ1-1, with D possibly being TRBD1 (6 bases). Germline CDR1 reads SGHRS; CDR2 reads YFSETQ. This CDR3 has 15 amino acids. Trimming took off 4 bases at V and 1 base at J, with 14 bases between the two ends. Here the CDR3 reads CASSLTQGSNTEAFF. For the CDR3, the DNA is TGCGCCAGCAGCCTCACACAGGGCTCGAACACTGAAGCTTTCTTT.

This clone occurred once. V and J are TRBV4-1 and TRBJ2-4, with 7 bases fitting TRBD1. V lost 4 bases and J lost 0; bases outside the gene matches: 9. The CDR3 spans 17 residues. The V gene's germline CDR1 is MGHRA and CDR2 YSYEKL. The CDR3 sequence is CASSPSGQELAKNIQYF. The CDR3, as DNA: TGCGCCAGCAGCCCCTCAGGACAGGAACTAGCCAAAAACATTCAGTACTTC.